This T cell receptor beta chain was observed in a study of sequential checkpoint blockade in melanoma. Study details: Patients were randomized 1:1 to nivolumab-then-ipilimumab or ipilimumab-then-nivolumab first-line.

TCRdb's copy holds only in-frame clones and misses some; the assay was immunoSEQ multiplex PCR. The sample records about 11,000 clones, about three fifths being singletons. The treatment denotes: randomized to nivolumab then ipilimumab (arm A) or the reverse (arm B). None of the patients previously received DNA-damaging chemotherapy. The germline V gene encodes CDR1 SGDLS and CDR2 YYNGEE. Trimming cost V 3 bases and J 3 bases, with 13 bases left between them. The CDR3 contains 14 residues. This chain uses TRBV9 with TRBJ2-7; D is perhaps TRBD2 (6 bases). The sequencing used CD8+ T cells sorted from blood (inferred from file names), collected from a patient given nivolumab and ipilimumab in sequence. This clonotype originated in a human donor with melanoma. Here the CDR3 reads CASSASAEGYEQYF. The CDR3 DNA sequence: TGTGCCAGCAGCGCTAGCGCCGAGGGCTACGAGCAGTACTTC.